This T cell receptor beta chain came from a study of T cell clonotyping in hematopoietic cell transplantation. Germline CDR1 and CDR2: SGHTA and FQGNSA. The CDR3 sequence is 19 residues long. Germline trimming cut 5 bases from V and 0 bases from J; bases unmatched to any gene: 9. About this clone: The antigen is undetermined.

The protocol was immunoSEQ multiplex PCR, while the TCRdb copy is restricted to in-frame clones and leaves out a portion. The sample includes over 10,000 clones, about 80% of them seen just once. Study results and limitations: CD4 and CD8 repertoire contributions could not be separated without sorting. Few recipient clonotypes overlapped donors; over 95% were de novo at given depth. Broader posttransplant TCR repertoire diversity was predicted by graft donor and pretransplant recipient Inverse Simpson Index values.

The TCR comes from a female patient in her thirties or forties who had an allogeneic stem cell transplant from a related donor, so T cells may come from the graft donor. Some clones in this sample may be carry-over from other donors' samples. The sequencing here drew on PBMCs, taken 100 days after allogeneic stem cell transplant. This sequence joins TRBV7-2 and TRBJ2-3, with TRBD2 matching over 15 bases. The CDR3 coding sequence is TGTGCCAGCAGCCGCCCCGGGACTAGCGGGGGGTCTAGCACAGATACGCAGTATTTT. Translated: CASSRPGTSGGSSTDTQYF. Full variable domain (outside the CDR3, taken from reference TRBV7-2 and TRBJ2-3): GAGVSQSPSNKVTEKGKDVELRCDPISGHTALYWYRQSLGQGLEFLIYFQGNSAPDKSGLPSDRFSAERTGGSVSTLTIQRTQQEDSAVYLCASSRPGTSGGSSTDTQYFGPGTRLTVL.